This T cell receptor beta chain was sequenced in a study of blood T cell repertoires in COVID-19. Across the study: Italy, Spain and the United States were the sources of the convalescent and acute COVID-19 samples. The analysed material was cDNA or gDNA that came from T cells, B-cell-depleted T cells, or PBMCs.

Per the original methods: Amplifying reference gene primers gave estimates of nucleated cell counts. TCRdb keeps only in-frame clones here, not all; method: immunoSEQ multiplex PCR. The V and J calls and the clone size are those of that table, but D and trimming were determined from the DNA. The sample carries fewer than 85,000 clones, around 90% recorded once. The germline V gene has CDR1 MNHEY and CDR2 SVGAGI. V dropped 8 bases and J dropped 8 bases, with 21 bases sitting between them. There are 14 residues in the CDR3. The chain has TRBV6-5 and TRBJ1-2; D might be TRBD1 (5 bases). The sequenced material came from peripheral blood. This receptor was obtained from a man aged 45-60 years with active COVID-19. The CDR3 bases are TGTGCCAGCGTTGGAGGCTGGGGAGGGGCAGGCTACACCTTC. Its protein product is CASVGGWGGAGYTF.